The 10 T cell receptor beta chains presented below share a single source sample, sequenced in a study of OX40 agonist ivuxolimab in advanced cancers. Clones were sequenced by immunoSEQ multiplex PCR, and TCRdb holds only the in-frame ones, with some missing. The data hold 80,000 to 100,000 clones, with approximately 93% observed a single time. The source was CD4+ or CD8+ T cells sorted from blood, collected in a trial of the OX40 agonist ivuxolimab. The receptors derive from an adult with an advanced solid tumor such as melanoma, head and neck, liver or kidney cancer.

About this clone: One end of the junction does not line up with germline, which may come from a read error. V usage is TRBV7-7 and J usage is TRBJ2-7, with D hard to call. The CDR3 loop spans 13 amino acids. Germline loops: CDR1 SSHAT, CDR2 FNYEAQ (reference sequence). The CDR3: CASSPDRAAEQYF. CDR3 DNA sequence: TGTGCTAGCAGCCCGGATCGGGCGGCCGAGCAGTACTTC. The complete variable domain, with remaining parts taken from reference TRBV7-7 and TRBJ2-7, reads GAGVSQSPRYKVTKRGQDVTLRCDPISSHATLYWYQQALGQGPEFLTYFNYEAQPDKSGLPSDRFSAERPEGSISTLTIQRTEQRDSAMYRCASSPDRAAEQYFGPGTRLTVT.

V and J are TRBV19 and TRBJ2-5, with D perhaps TRBD1 or TRBD2 (5 bases each). The CDR3 length is 14 residues. From germline, CDR1 is LNHDA and CDR2 SQIVND (reference sequence). V dropped 1 base and J dropped 4 bases, with 10 bases sitting between them. CDR3 sequence reads: CASSIGWGIETQYF. CDR3 DNA: TGTGCCAGTAGTATAGGTTGGGGGATAGAGACCCAGTACTTC.

This clone was observed a handful of times. V usage is TRBV29-1 and J usage is TRBJ1-1; D unclear. The CDR3 loop spans 12 amino acids. V was trimmed by 3 bases and J by 3 bases, leaving 8 bases between them. Germline loops: CDR1 SQVTM, CDR2 ANQGSEA. CDR3 region: CSVERAHTEAFF. The CDR3 bases are TGCAGCGTTGAGCGGGCTCACACTGAAGCTTTCTTT. Full variable domain (remainder filled in from reference TRBV29-1 and TRBJ1-1): SAVISQKPSRDICQRGTSLTIQCQVDSQVTMMFWYRQQPGQSLTLIATANQGSEATYESGFVIDKFPISRPNLTFSTLTVSNMSPEDSSIYLCSVERAHTEAFFGQGTRLTVV.

The V and J genes are TRBV5-4 and TRBJ2-7; 10 bases fit TRBD1. This CDR3 has 13 residues. Trimming removed 3 bases from V and 5 bases from J; junction bases left unmatched: 2. Germline-derived CDR1 and CDR2 are SGHNT and YYREEE (reference sequence). CDR3 loop: CASSSDRGHEQYF. CDR3 DNA: TGTGCCAGCAGCTCCGACAGGGGGCACGAGCAGTACTTC.

The CDR3 DNA sequence: TGTGCCAGCAGTTTAGGGGCGTGGGGTCAGAGCTACGAGCAGTACTTC. As protein: CASSLGAWGQSYEQYF. The V call is TRBV28, the J call TRBJ2-7, with a weak D call TRBD1 (5 bases). CDR3 length: 16 residues. Germline V gene sequence: CDR1 MDHEN, CDR2 SYDVKM. The germline V and J ends were trimmed by 2 bases and 3 bases, with 17 bases remaining between them.

The chain combines TRBV6-5 with TRBJ1-2; no clear D. The CDR3 covers 14 residues. Trimming took 0 bases from V and 7 from J, leaving 12 bases between them. Germline V gene lookup returns CDR1 MNHEY and CDR2 SVGAGI. The CDR3 sequence is CASSYSSPPPGYTF. CDR3 coding DNA: TGTGCCAGCAGTTACTCGTCCCCACCGCCTGGCTACACCTTC.

The V gene is TRBV18, the J gene TRBJ2-7; no definite D call. Germline assignment: CDR1 KGHSH and CDR2 LQKENI. This CDR3 contains 12 residues. V lost 2 bases and J 5 bases, leaving 7 bases between the germline ends. The CDR3 nucleotides read TGTGCCAGCTCACCAGAAGCCCACGAGCAGTACTTC. Its translation is CASSPEAHEQYF.

This clone has only one observation. CDR3 bases: TGCGCCAGCGGGAACCAAGAGACCCAGTACTTC. This translates into CASGNQETQYF. V gene TRBV5-1 combines with J gene TRBJ2-5; D is undetermined. CDR3 length: 11 amino acids. V lost 7 bases, J lost 0 bases, and 4 bases lay in between. CDR1 is SGHRS, CDR2 YFSETQ, per germline.

The V call is TRBV29-1, the J call TRBJ1-2; 7 bases align to TRBD1. This CDR3 region has 16 residues. CDR1 is SQVTM, CDR2 ANQGSEA, per germline. J gave up 4 bases and V 6 bases, and 17 bases lay outside the gene matches. For the CDR3, the DNA is TGCAGCGTGGCTAAACCTACGGGACAGACGGGCTATGGCTACACCTTC. Translation gives CSVAKPTGQTGYGYTF.

The chain combines TRBV7-3 with TRBJ2-5, with D perhaps matching TRBD2 (5 bases). The CDR3 extends over 16 amino acids. The V gene's germline CDR1 is SGHTA and CDR2 FQGTGA. The V end lost 0 bases, the J end lost 2 bases, and 13 bases lay between the germline ends. CDR3: CASSLTLGRQQETQYF. CDR3 DNA: TGTGCCAGCAGCTTAACGTTAGGGAGACAACAAGAGACCCAGTACTTC. The whole variable domain, remainder taken from reference TRBV7-3 and TRBJ2-5, is GAGVSQTPSNKVTEKGKYVELRCDPISGHTALYWYRQSLGQGPEFLIYFQGTGAADDSGLPNDRFFAVRPEGSVSTLKIQRTERGDSAVYLCASSLTLGRQQETQYFGPGTRLLVL.